These T cell receptor beta chains were read from a single sample in a study of metastatic and nonmetastatic thyroid tumors. TCRdb re-called the PCR reads via MiXCR. Of about 19,000 clones in the sample, about a third were seen once. The specimen was tumor tissue. These receptors were taken from a female donor with papillary thyroid cancer or a benign thyroid nodule (not recorded which). Some clones in this sample may be carry-over from other donors' samples. The CDR3 runs from the conserved cysteine through the conserved F or W. A D gene is named only where the DNA matches it firmly. Rows give clone size only sometimes, using once, few, many, or a class for an expanded clone.

NA	TRBV12-3/TRBV12-4	TRBJ1-2	NA	CASTWGSEKGGYTF	TGTGCCAGCACTTGGGGCAGCGAGAAGGGGGGCTACACCTTC
few	TRBV10-3	TRBJ2-7	NA	CASASQGNYEQYF	TGTGCCAGCGCCAGCCAGGGGAACTACGAGCAGTACTTC
once	TRBV24-1	TRBJ2-1	NA	CATSDPGGQGHPYNEQFF	TGTGCCACCAGTGATCCGGGAGGACAGGGACATCCCTACAATGAGCAGTTCTTC
few	TRBV11-2	TRBJ2-7	NA	CASSLTPSFEVYEQYF	TGTGCCAGCAGCTTAACACCCTCCTTCGAGGTATACGAGCAGTACTTC
NA	TRBV5-8	TRBJ2-3	NA	CASSLRADTQYF	TGTGCCAGCAGCTTGAGGGCAGATACGCAGTATTTT
NA	TRBV20-1	TRBJ2-7	TRBD2	CSAVVPGLAGEQYF	TGCAGTGCCGTCGTACCGGGACTAGCGGGAGAGCAGTACTTC
few	TRBV6-1	TRBJ1-5	NA	CASSPRGGLPQHF	TGTGCCAGCAGTCCCCGTGGGGGGTTGCCCCAGCATTTT
NA	TRBV6-1	TRBJ2-3	TRBD2	CASCAGRADTQYF	TGTGCCAGCTGCGCAGGGAGGGCAGATACGCAGTATTTT
NA	TRBV4-1	TRBJ2-5	NA	CASSQLSGQSTRETQYF	TGCGCCAGCAGCCAATTATCGGGACAAAGTACCCGAGAGACCCAGTACTTC
NA	TRBV6-1	TRBJ1-5	TRBD1	CASRIDRGSNQPQHF	TGTGCCAGCAGGATTGACAGGGGAAGCAATCAGCCCCAGCATTTT
NA	TRBV6-6	TRBJ2-7	NA	CASSYSQGLPYEQYF	TGTGCCAGCAGTTACTCGCAGGGACTTCCCTACGAGCAGTACTTC
NA	TRBV18	TRBJ1-5	TRBD1	CASSPTGGNQPQHF	TGTGCCAGCTCACCAACAGGGGGGAATCAGCCCCAGCATTTT
NA	TRBV27	TRBJ2-3	NA	CASSWGATGTQYF	TGTGCCAGCAGTTGGGGGGCTACGGGTACGCAGTATTTT
NA	TRBV6-1	TRBJ1-2	NA	CASSPSGRIYGYTF	TGTGCCAGCAGCCCAAGCGGACGGATTTATGGCTACACCTTC
NA	TRBV7-9	TRBJ2-7	NA	CASSLANGDSYEQYF	TGTGCCAGCAGCTTAGCAAACGGGGACTCCTACGAGCAGTACTTC
many	TRBV30	TRBJ1-2	TRBD1	CAQRQGDNYGYTF	TGTGCCCAGCGCCAGGGGGATAACTATGGCTACACCTTC
NA	TRBV28	TRBJ2-3	NA	CASSPVDREDTQYF	TGTGCCAGCAGTCCCGTCGATCGTGAAGATACGCAGTATTTT
NA	TRBV12-3/TRBV12-4	TRBJ2-2	TRBD2	CASSLVGLAGGRGTGELFF	TGTGCCAGCAGTTTAGTAGGCCTAGCGGGAGGCCGAGGGACCGGGGAGCTGTTTTTT
NA	TRBV9	TRBJ1-2	NA	CASSGLWGSNKYGYTF	TGTGCCAGCAGCGGACTGTGGGGGAGTAATAAGTATGGCTACACCTTC
NA	TRBV12-3/TRBV12-4	TRBJ2-7	NA	CASRPGSYEQYF	TGTGCCAGCAGGCCGGGGTCCTACGAGCAGTACTTC
few	TRBV12-3/TRBV12-4	TRBJ1-4	NA	CASRAPGEKLFF	TGTGCCAGCAGAGCACCGGGTGAAAAACTGTTTTTT
NA	TRBV6-1	TRBJ1-6	NA	CASSENEVLGGINSPLHF	TGTGCCAGCAGTGAAAATGAGGTACTGGGGGGCATTAATTCACCCCTCCACTTT